Below, 30 T cell receptor beta chains from the same sample are listed, as sequenced in a study of blood T cell repertoires in COVID-19. Here immunoSEQ multiplex PCR was the method, and the copy in TCRdb shows in-frame clones only, minus some. The sample holds 300,000 to 350,000 clones; around 90% are singletons and the top ten take about 7%. Sequenced: peripheral blood. The source is a woman in her twenties or thirties with COVID-19, enrolled during active disease.

This clone was recorded once. J is TRBJ2-5 and V is TRBV7-9, with a possible D match to TRBD1 (7 bases). This CDR3 comprises 14 residues. Germline CDR1 reads SEHNR; CDR2 reads FQNEAQ (reference sequence). Trimming took 4 bases from V and 7 from J, leaving 16 bases between them. Here the CDR3 DNA reads TGTGCCAGCAGCTCAACAGGGGCCGGGGGGACCCAGTACTTC. Translation: CASSSTGAGGTQYF.

This sequence joins TRBV11-3 and TRBJ1-1; D is ambiguous. The CDR3 consists of 13 residues. Germline V gene data show CDR1 as SGHNT and CDR2 as YENEEA. The ends were cut back, 1 base at V and 3 bases at J, with 6 bases in the middle. In nucleotides, the CDR3 is TGTGCCAGCAGCTTAGCCACTTACACTGAAGCTTTCTTT. Translation gives CASSLATYTEAFF.

V usage is TRBV9 and J usage is TRBJ2-7, with 10 nucleotides matching TRBD2. Germline CDR1 SGDLS, CDR2 YYNGEE. The CDR3 spans 17 residues. The V and J ends lost 0 bases and 3 bases, in that order; junction bases with no gene match: 9. CDR3 nucleotides: TGTGCCAGCAGCGTAGATGAGCGGGAGGGCCCCTACTACGAGCAGTACTTC. This codes for CASSVDEREGPYYEQYF.

This clone was recorded once. This chain links TRBV5-5 with TRBJ1-6; 7 bases fit TRBD1. There are 13 residues in the CDR3. Germline CDR1 reads SGHKS; CDR2 reads YYEKEE (reference sequence). The J segment lost 9 bases and the V segment lost 4 bases, leaving 4 bases of the junction unmatched. The CDR3 spells CASSPGTVSPLHF. DNA for the CDR3: TGTGCCAGCAGCCCCGGGACAGTTTCACCCCTCCACTTT.

This clone was detected only once. The CDR3 nucleotides read TGTGCTAGTGGTGCGACCGAAATCCAGGACTCACTGAACACTGAAGCTTTCTTT. It translates to CASGATEIQDSLNTEAFF. The gene calls are TRBV12-5 and TRBJ1-1; D remains ambiguous. Germline values: CDR1 LGHNT, CDR2 FRNRAP. This CDR3 spans 18 amino acids. Trimming shortened V by 5 bases and J by 0 bases, and 22 bases separated the two germline ends.

This clone was observed a handful of times. Other DNA sequences within the sample encode an identical CDR3. The rearrangement joins TRBV3-1 (or the pseudogene TRBV3-2) to TRBJ1-1; no definite D call. Germline-derived CDR1 and CDR2 are LGHDT and YNNKEL (reference sequence). The CDR3 extends over 14 amino acids. V lost 0 bases and J 0 bases, leaving 5 bases between the germline ends. The CDR3 sequence is CASSQDRVNTEAFF. The CDR3 DNA reads TGTGCCAGCAGCCAAGATCGCGTGAACACTGAAGCTTTCTTT.

V gene TRBV5-6 combines with J gene TRBJ2-1; 12 nucleotides agree with TRBD2. This CDR3 has 16 residues. CDR1 and CDR2 from the germline V gene are SGHDT and YYEEEE. After removal of 0 bases from V and 8 bases from J, the junction contained 6 bases not matched to a gene. This CDR3 reads CASSLGTSGNWDEQFF. The CDR3 DNA follows: TGTGCCAGCAGCTTGGGGACTAGCGGGAATTGGGATGAGCAGTTCTTC. Full variable domain (outside the CDR3, taken from reference TRBV5-6 and TRBJ2-1): DAGVTQSPTHLIKTRGQQVTLRCSPKSGHDTVSWYQQALGQGPQFIFQYYEEEERQRGNFPDRFSGHQFPNYSSELNVNALLLGDSALYLCASSLGTSGNWDEQFFGPGTRLTVL.

The genes are TRBV6-5 and TRBJ1-5; maybe TRBD1 (6 bases). This CDR3 is 14 amino acids long. Germline V CDR1 and CDR2: MNHEY, SVGAGI. Trimming took 6 bases from V and 4 from J, leaving 13 bases between them. The CDR3 nucleotides are TGTGCCAGCAGGGACAGCGCTTTGAATCAGCCCCAGCATTTT. Amino acids: CASRDSALNQPQHF.

This chain uses TRBV29-1 with TRBJ1-5, with 10 bases identical to TRBD1. Trimming cost V 8 bases and J 7 bases; bases outside gene matches: 8. Per germline, CDR1 SQVTM and CDR2 ANQGSEA. This CDR3 region has 13 residues. The CDR3 region is CSPGTGVRQPQHF. The CDR3 coding sequence is TGCAGCCCCGGGACAGGGGTCAGACAGCCCCAGCATTTT.

This clone has a handful of counts. The rearrangement links TRBV7-9 to TRBJ2-7; a weak D match, TRBD1 (5 bases). This CDR3 has 15 amino acids. Deletions cut 6 bases from V and 0 bases from J, with 15 bases between. Germline V gene data show CDR1 as SEHNR and CDR2 as FQNEAQ (reference sequence). The CDR3 is CASSGAGSSSYEQYF. Written as DNA, the CDR3 is TGTGCCAGCAGTGGGGCCGGCAGTTCCTCCTACGAGCAGTACTTC.

The chain combines TRBV5-1 with TRBJ1-4; D not resolved. V lost 0 bases and J 6 bases, leaving 6 bases between the germline ends. This CDR3 region has 13 residues. Germline assignment: CDR1 SGHRS and CDR2 YFSETQ. The CDR3 nucleotides read TGCGCCAGCAGCTTGGAGCCATATGAAAAACTGTTTTTT. Translation: CASSLEPYEKLFF. Together with reference TRBV5-1 and TRBJ1-4, the CDR3 gives the full variable domain: KAGVTQTPRYLIKTRGQQVTLSCSPISGHRSVSWYQQTPGQGLQFLFEYFSETQRNKGNFPGRFSGRQFSNSRSEMNVSTLELGDSALYLCASSLEPYEKLFFGSGTQLSVL.

V gene TRBV11-1 combines with J gene TRBJ2-3, with TRBD2 matching over 7 bases. The V gene's germline CDR1 is SGHAT and CDR2 FQDESV (reference sequence). Trimming cost V 5 bases and J 0 bases; bases outside gene matches: 2. The CDR3 sequence is 14 residues long. This CDR3 reads CASSVGGSTDTQYF. The CDR3 DNA reads as TGTGCCAGCAGCGTCGGGGGGAGCACAGATACGCAGTATTTT.

This rearrangement joins TRBV24-1 to TRBJ2-2; TRBD2 matches at 7 bases. V lost 1 base to trimming and J lost 3 bases; unmatched junction nucleotides: 1. Germline CDR1 and CDR2: KGHDR and SFDVKD. The CDR3 extends over 15 amino acids. The CDR3 DNA follows: TGTGCCACCAGTGATTTTGCGGGGGACACCGGGGAGCTGTTTTTT. Residues: CATSDFAGDTGELFF.

The chain couples TRBV19 to TRBJ1-5; 7 bases map to TRBD1. Germline-derived CDR1 and CDR2 are LNHDA and SQIVND (reference sequence). There are 16 residues in the CDR3. V lost 4 bases, J lost 1 base, and 7 bases stayed unmatched. CDR3 DNA: TGTGCCAGTAGTACCTCCGGGACAGCCAGCAATCAGCCCCAGCATTTT. It is translated as CASSTSGTASNQPQHF.

The chain has TRBV30 and TRBJ1-1; D gene ambiguous. V dropped 0 bases and J dropped 8 bases, with 10 bases sitting between them. Per germline, CDR1 GTSNPN and CDR2 SVGIG (reference sequence). This CDR3 has 12 amino acids. The CDR3 sequence is CAWSVSIGEAFF. The DNA of the CDR3 is TGTGCCTGGAGTGTATCCATCGGGGAAGCTTTCTTT.

This rearrangement joins TRBV4-3 to TRBJ2-7; 8 nucleotides align to TRBD1. From germline, CDR1 is LGHNA and CDR2 YSLEER. The junction had 8 bases not matched to a gene; V was cut back by 0 bases and J by 7 bases. The CDR3 extends over 15 amino acids. CDR3 nucleotide sequence: TGCGCCAGCAGCCAAGATAGGACAGGGTCTCGGGAGCAGTACTTC. Translated: CASSQDRTGSREQYF.

This chain joins TRBV5-4 and TRBJ2-2; 9 bases line up with TRBD1. Unmatched junction bases numbered 8, after V lost 4 bases and J lost 7 bases. The CDR3 is made up of 15 amino acids. Germline values: CDR1 SGHNT, CDR2 YYREEE (reference sequence). The CDR3 DNA reads as TGTGCCAGCAGCCTGCAGACAGGGGGGGTCGGGGAGCTGTTTTTT. Translation: CASSLQTGGVGELFF.

The chain carries TRBV4-1 and TRBJ1-2; 7 bases are shared with TRBD1. The CDR3 sequence is 13 residues long. Per germline, CDR1 MGHRA and CDR2 YSYEKL. The J segment lost 8 bases and the V segment lost 1 base, leaving 4 bases of the junction unmatched. The CDR3 DNA reads TGCGCCAGCAGCCAAGGAAGGGGGCTCGGCTACACCTTC. Translation: CASSQGRGLGYTF.

This clone was seen more than once but under ten times. The V and J genes are TRBV7-8 and TRBJ1-4; D gene ambiguous. The V gene's germline CDR1 is SGHVS and CDR2 FQNEAQ. This CDR3 contains 16 residues. V lost 7 bases to trimming and J lost 0 bases, with 15 bases between them. The CDR3 loop reads CASTAKREPTNEKLFF. The CDR3 DNA reads as TGTGCCAGCACCGCAAAACGTGAGCCAACTAATGAAAAACTGTTTTTT.

V is TRBV3-1 (or the pseudogene TRBV3-2) and J is TRBJ2-3, with 10 bases aligning to TRBD2. This CDR3 has 16 amino acids. Looked up from germline, CDR1 is LGHDT and CDR2 is YNNKEL (reference sequence). Trimming took 3 bases from V and 6 from J; bases not matched to a gene: 9. The CDR3 here is CASSQSASGSGDTQYF. The CDR3 nucleotides are TGTGCCAGCAGCCAGTCGGCTAGCGGGAGCGGGGATACGCAGTATTTT.

This chain joins TRBV7-2 and TRBJ2-1, with TRBD2 matching over 13 bases. The CDR3 is 17 amino acids. The ends lost 4 bases at V and 11 bases at J; junction bases unmatched: 14. The germline gives CDR1 SGHTA, CDR2 FQGNSA. This CDR3 is CASSYPRATSGRAKQFF. CDR3 sequence (DNA): TGTGCCAGCAGCTACCCTAGGGCTACTAGCGGGAGGGCCAAGCAGTTCTTC.

V usage is TRBV4-2 and J usage is TRBJ2-4; 7 positions match TRBD2. This CDR3 has 16 amino acids. CDR1 LGHNA and CDR2 YNFKEQ come from the germline V gene. V was clipped by 0 bases and J by 2 bases; unmatched bases: 4. DNA of the CDR3: TGTGCCAGCAGCCAAGATGAGCGGGACTCCAAAAACATTCAGTACTTC. This sequence encodes CASSQDERDSKNIQYF.

This sequence joins TRBV28 and TRBJ1-1, with D possibly TRBD1 on 5 matching bases. This CDR3 has 12 amino acids. Trimming took off 9 bases at V and 0 bases at J, with 8 bases between the two ends. Germline CDR1 and CDR2: MDHEN and SYDVKM. In DNA, the CDR3 is TGTGCCAGTAAACAGGTGAACACTGAAGCTTTCTTT. Protein: CASKQVNTEAFF.

The chain combines TRBV7-3 with TRBJ2-5; 12 bases are shared with TRBD1. J was trimmed by 5 bases and V by 4 bases; bases with no gene match: 14. The CDR3 contains 18 residues. The germline gives CDR1 SGHTA, CDR2 FQGTGA. Written as DNA, the CDR3 is TGTGCCAGCAGCTATTCTCCGGGACAGGGGGCCCACAAGGAGACCCAGTACTTC. It is translated as CASSYSPGQGAHKETQYF.

The V and J genes are TRBV7-6 and TRBJ1-2; a possible D gene is TRBD1 (5 bases). Germline V gives CDR1 SGHVS, CDR2 FNYEAQ. The CDR3 totals 15 residues. The V gene lost 1 base and the J gene lost 3 bases, with 12 bases spanning the gap. The CDR3 DNA reads as TGTGCCAGCAGCTTAGGGCAGGGAGGGTACTATGGCTACACCTTC. Translation: CASSLGQGGYYGYTF.

The genes are TRBV2 and TRBJ1-4; 11 bases agree with TRBD1. CDR1 and CDR2 from the germline V gene are SNHLY and FYNNEI. The CDR3 runs 17 residues. V was pared by 4 bases and J by 3 bases, with 7 bases of the junction left unmatched. DNA for the CDR3: TGTGCCAGCAGTGCTCGGACAGGGGGCGGCTCTAATGAAAAACTGTTTTTT. Translating gives CASSARTGGGSNEKLFF. Full variable domain (rest looked up from reference TRBV2 and TRBJ1-4): EPEVTQTPSHQVTQMGQEVILRCVPISNHLYFYWYRQILGQKVEFLVSFYNNEISEKSEIFDDQFSVERPDGSNFTLKIRSTKLEDSAMYFCASSARTGGGSNEKLFFGSGTQLSVL.

The chain couples TRBV30 to TRBJ1-4, with D possibly matching TRBD1 (5 bases). Between the trimmed V and J ends, which lost 3 bases and 3 bases, there was a span of 8 bases. Germline values: CDR1 GTSNPN, CDR2 SVGIG (reference sequence). The CDR3 spans 13 residues. CDR3 sequence: CAWSRQSNEKLFF. DNA of the CDR3: TGTGCCTGGAGCCGACAGTCTAATGAAAAACTGTTTTTT.

V usage is TRBV19 and J usage is TRBJ1-3; D remains ambiguous. Germline V gives CDR1 LNHDA, CDR2 SQIVND (reference sequence). This CDR3 has 16 amino acids. The V gene lost 1 base and the J gene lost 2 bases, with 12 bases spanning the gap. Here the CDR3 reads CASSIVGTDAGNTIYF. In DNA, the CDR3 is TGTGCCAGTAGTATAGTAGGAACAGATGCTGGAAACACCATATATTTT. Full variable domain (missing parts from reference TRBV19 and TRBJ1-3): DGGITQSPKYLFRKEGQNVTLSCEQNLNHDAMYWYRQDPGQGLRLIYYSQIVNDFQKGDIAEGYSVSREKKESFPLTVTSAQKNPTAFYLCASSIVGTDAGNTIYFGEGSWLTVV.

The chain joins TRBV28 to TRBJ2-1; 10 nucleotides match TRBD2. From germline, CDR1 is MDHEN and CDR2 SYDVKM. CDR3 size: 15 residues. Trimming took 6 bases from V and 8 from J; bases not matched to a gene: 10. CDR3 coding DNA: TGTGCCAGCAGCACAACTAGCGGGATTAGACATGAGCAGTTCTTC. Amino acids: CASSTTSGIRHEQFF.

This chain connects TRBV18 to TRBJ2-7; D unresolved. This CDR3 has 14 amino acids. Germline loops: CDR1 KGHSH, CDR2 LQKENI. Trimming removed 2 bases from V and 2 bases from J, with 10 bases in between. This CDR3 reads CASSPTTTPYEQYF. In nucleotides, the CDR3 is TGTGCCAGCTCACCAACCACTACCCCCTACGAGCAGTACTTC.